This TCR beta chain was captured by sequencing in a study of blood T cells in healthy people across ages. Study-wide context: T cells yielded about one barcoded beta molecule per two cells through template switching.

Details on this clonotype: The antigen is undetermined.

The use of a sample-barcoded 5' primer and a J-beta primer mix characterized a second PCR of 7 to 11 cycles. The template-switch adaptor was a 5' adaptor with 12 random nucleotides. It tagged each cDNA molecule. One entry per CDR3 protein results from TCRdb running MiXCR on the 5' RACE reads. The sample records a few hundred thousand distinct CDR3 sequences, about 28% being singletons. Findings and caveats of the study: TCR beta diversity per million T cells fell roughly linearly with age.

The CDR3 covers 15 residues. The V and J ends lost 5 bases and 0 bases respectively, with 11 bases between them. Every sample yielded at least 6.5 million isolated PBMCs. This sample was shared with a second study, whose subject was T cells of mothers and their children.

V gene TRBV12-3 or TRBV12-4 combines with J gene TRBJ2-4, with D unclear. Material for sequencing was blood. The receptor was derived from a boy under 10 years old in good health. The DNA of the CDR3 is TGTGCCAGCAGTCAAAATGGCCCAGCCAAAAACATTCAGTACTTC. Residues: CASSQNGPAKNIQYF.